These 2 T cell receptor beta chains originate from one sample sequenced in a study of T cell responses to AZD1222 COVID-19 vaccine. This table comes from immunoSEQ multiplex PCR, and its TCRdb copy is limited to in-frame clones, with some not included. The sample lists 150,000 or so clones; roughly 92% were seen once. The source material was peripheral blood, sampled on day 0 of AZD1222 vaccination. These receptors all stem from an adult in good health.

The chain recombines TRBV6-5 with TRBJ1-1; 7 bases align to TRBD1. The germline CDR1 and CDR2 sequences are MNHEY and SVGAGI. The ends lost 5 bases at V and 1 base at J; junction bases unmatched: 4. The CDR3 sequence is 14 residues long. The CDR3 sequence: CASSIRTGNTEAFF. The CDR3 DNA is TGTGCCAGCAGTATCCGGACAGGGAACACTGAAGCTTTCTTT.

V gene TRBV27 combines with J gene TRBJ1-4, with D tentatively TRBD1 (5 bases). V was clipped by 1 base and J by 5 bases, with 14 bases between them. The CDR3 sequence is 16 residues long. From germline, CDR1 is MNHEY and CDR2 SMNVEV (reference sequence). CDR3 loop: CASSLFGTGKNEKLFF. CDR3 DNA sequence: TGTGCCAGCAGTTTATTCGGGACGGGCAAAAATGAAAAACTGTTTTTT.